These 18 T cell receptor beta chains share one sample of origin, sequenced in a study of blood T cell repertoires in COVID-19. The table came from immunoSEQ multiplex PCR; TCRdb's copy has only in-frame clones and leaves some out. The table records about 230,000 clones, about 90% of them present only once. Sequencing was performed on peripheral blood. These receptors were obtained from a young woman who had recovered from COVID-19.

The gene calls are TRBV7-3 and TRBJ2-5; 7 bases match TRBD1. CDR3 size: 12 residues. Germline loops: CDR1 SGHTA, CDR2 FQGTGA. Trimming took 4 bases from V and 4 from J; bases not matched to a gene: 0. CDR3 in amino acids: CASSSGGETQYF. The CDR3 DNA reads TGTGCCAGCAGCTCAGGGGGAGAGACCCAGTACTTC. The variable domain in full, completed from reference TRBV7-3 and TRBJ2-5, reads GAGVSQTPSNKVTEKGKYVELRCDPISGHTALYWYRQSLGQGPEFLIYFQGTGAADDSGLPNDRFFAVRPEGSVSTLKIQRTERGDSAVYLCASSSGGETQYFGPGTRLLVL.

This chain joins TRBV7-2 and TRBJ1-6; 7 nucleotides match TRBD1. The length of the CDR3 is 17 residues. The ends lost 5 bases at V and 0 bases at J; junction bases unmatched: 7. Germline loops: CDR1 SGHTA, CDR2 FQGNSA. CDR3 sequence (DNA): TGTGCCAGCAGCAGACAGGGTCGGGGCTCCTATAATTCACCCCTCCACTTT. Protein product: CASSRQGRGSYNSPLHF.

The CDR3 nucleotides read TGTGCCAGCAGCCCAAATCTAGCGGGACAGTACAATGAGCAGTTCTTC. It translates to CASSPNLAGQYNEQFF. The chain recombines TRBV7-3 with TRBJ2-1, with 9 bases that match TRBD2. Trimming took 5 bases from V and 4 from J; bases not matched to a gene: 9. Germline values: CDR1 SGHTA, CDR2 FQGTGA. This CDR3 is 16 amino acids long.

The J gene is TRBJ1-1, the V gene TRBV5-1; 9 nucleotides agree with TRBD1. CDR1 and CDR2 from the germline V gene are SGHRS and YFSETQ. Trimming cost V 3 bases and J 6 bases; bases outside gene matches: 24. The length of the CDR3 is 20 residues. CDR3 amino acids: CASSSLGAVGQGKVDAEAFF. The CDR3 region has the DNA TGCGCCAGCAGCTCTCTTGGGGCCGTGGGACAGGGAAAGGTTGACGCTGAAGCTTTCTTT. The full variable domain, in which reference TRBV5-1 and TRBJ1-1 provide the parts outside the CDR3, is KAGVTQTPRYLIKTRGQQVTLSCSPISGHRSVSWYQQTPGQGLQFLFEYFSETQRNKGNFPGRFSGRQFSNSRSEMNVSTLELGDSALYLCASSSLGAVGQGKVDAEAFFGQGTRLTVV.

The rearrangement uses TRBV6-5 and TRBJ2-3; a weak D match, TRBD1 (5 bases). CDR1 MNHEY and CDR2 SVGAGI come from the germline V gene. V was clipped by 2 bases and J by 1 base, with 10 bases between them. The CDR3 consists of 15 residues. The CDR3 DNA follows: TGTGCCAGCAGTTACAGGGGCGAAGGCACAGATACGCAGTATTTT. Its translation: CASSYRGEGTDTQYF.

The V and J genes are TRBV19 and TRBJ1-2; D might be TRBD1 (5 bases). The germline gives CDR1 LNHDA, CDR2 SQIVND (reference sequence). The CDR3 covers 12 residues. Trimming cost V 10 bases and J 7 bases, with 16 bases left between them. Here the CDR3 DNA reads TGTGCCACTAAGACAGCTTCTCTTGGCTACACCTTC. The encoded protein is CATKTASLGYTF.

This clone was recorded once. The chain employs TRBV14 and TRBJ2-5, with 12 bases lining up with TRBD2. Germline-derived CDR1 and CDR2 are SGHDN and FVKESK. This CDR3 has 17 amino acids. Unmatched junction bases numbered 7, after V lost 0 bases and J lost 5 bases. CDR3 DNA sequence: TGTGCCAGCAGCCAAGATCGGACTAGCGGGAATGGTGAGACCCAGTACTTC. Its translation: CASSQDRTSGNGETQYF.

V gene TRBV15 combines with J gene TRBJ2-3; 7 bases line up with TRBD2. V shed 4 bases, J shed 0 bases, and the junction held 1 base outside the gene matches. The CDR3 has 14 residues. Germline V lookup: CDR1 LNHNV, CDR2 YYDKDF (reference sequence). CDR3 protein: CATSTGGSTDTQYF. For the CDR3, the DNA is TGTGCCACCAGCACGGGGGGAAGCACAGATACGCAGTATTTT.

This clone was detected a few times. The CDR3 coding sequence is TGTGCCAGCAGCGCCGGGACACACTACGAGCAGTACTTC. As protein: CASSAGTHYEQYF. The J gene is TRBJ2-7, the V gene TRBV9; a weak D match, TRBD1 (6 bases). Between the trimmed V and J ends, which lost 3 bases and 3 bases, there was a span of 10 bases. The CDR3 runs 13 residues. Germline-derived CDR1 and CDR2 are SGDLS and YYNGEE.

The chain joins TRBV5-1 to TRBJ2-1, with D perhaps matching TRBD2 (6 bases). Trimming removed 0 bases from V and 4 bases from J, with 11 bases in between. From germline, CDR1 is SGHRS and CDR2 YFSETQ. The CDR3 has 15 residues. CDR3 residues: CASSLAPSEYNEQFF. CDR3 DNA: TGCGCCAGCAGCTTGGCCCCTAGCGAGTACAATGAGCAGTTCTTC. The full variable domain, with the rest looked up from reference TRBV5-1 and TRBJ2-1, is KAGVTQTPRYLIKTRGQQVTLSCSPISGHRSVSWYQQTPGQGLQFLFEYFSETQRNKGNFPGRFSGRQFSNSRSEMNVSTLELGDSALYLCASSLAPSEYNEQFFGPGTRLTVL.

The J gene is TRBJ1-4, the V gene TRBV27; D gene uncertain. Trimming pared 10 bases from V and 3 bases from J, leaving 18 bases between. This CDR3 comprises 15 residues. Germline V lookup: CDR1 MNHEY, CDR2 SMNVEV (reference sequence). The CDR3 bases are TGTGCCACCGGAGACGGAGTGACTCCTAATGAAAAACTGTTTTTT. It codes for CATGDGVTPNEKLFF. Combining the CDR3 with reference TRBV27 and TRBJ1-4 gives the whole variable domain EAQVTQNPRYLITVTGKKLTVTCSQNMNHEYMSWYRQDPGLGLRQIYYSMNVEVTDKGDVPEGYKVSRKEKRNFPLILESPSPNQTSLYFCATGDGVTPNEKLFFGSGTQLSVL.

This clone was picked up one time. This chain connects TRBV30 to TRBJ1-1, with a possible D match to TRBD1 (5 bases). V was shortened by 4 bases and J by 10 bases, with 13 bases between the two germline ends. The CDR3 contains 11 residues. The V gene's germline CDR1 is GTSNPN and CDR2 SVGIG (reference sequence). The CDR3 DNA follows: TGTGCCTGGATTATCCAGGGTATAGCTTTCTTT. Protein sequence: CAWIIQGIAFF.

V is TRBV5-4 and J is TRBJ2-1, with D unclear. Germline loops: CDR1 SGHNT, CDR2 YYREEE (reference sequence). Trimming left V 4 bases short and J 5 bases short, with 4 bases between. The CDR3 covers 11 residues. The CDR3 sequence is CASSEHNEQFF. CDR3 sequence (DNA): TGTGCCAGCAGCGAGCACAATGAGCAGTTCTTC.

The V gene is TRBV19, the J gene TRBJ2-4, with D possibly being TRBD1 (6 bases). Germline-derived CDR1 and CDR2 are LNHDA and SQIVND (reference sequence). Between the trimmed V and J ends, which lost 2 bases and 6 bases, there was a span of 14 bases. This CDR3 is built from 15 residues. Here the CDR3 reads CASSIQGSFRNIQYF. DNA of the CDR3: TGTGCCAGTAGTATACAGGGGAGTTTCAGAAACATTCAGTACTTC.

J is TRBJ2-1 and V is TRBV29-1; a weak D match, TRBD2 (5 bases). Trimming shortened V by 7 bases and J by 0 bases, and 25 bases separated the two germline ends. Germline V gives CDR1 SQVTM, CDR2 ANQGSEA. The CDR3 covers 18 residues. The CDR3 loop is CSACGSPGSASSYNEQFF. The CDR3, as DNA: TGCAGCGCTTGTGGTTCGCCGGGGAGCGCCAGCTCCTACAATGAGCAGTTCTTC.

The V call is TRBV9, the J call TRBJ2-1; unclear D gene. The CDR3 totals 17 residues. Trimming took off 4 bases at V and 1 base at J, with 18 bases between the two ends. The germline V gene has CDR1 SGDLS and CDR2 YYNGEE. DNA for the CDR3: TGTGCCAGCAGCCCCCGTAACAGACGTGGGTCCTACAATGAGCAGTTCTTC. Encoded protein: CASSPRNRRGSYNEQFF.

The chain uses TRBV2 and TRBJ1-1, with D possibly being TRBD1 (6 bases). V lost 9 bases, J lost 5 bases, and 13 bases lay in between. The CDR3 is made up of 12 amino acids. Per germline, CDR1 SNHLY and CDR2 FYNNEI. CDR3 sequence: CARQGGRTEAFF. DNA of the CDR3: TGTGCCAGACAGGGAGGGAGGACTGAAGCTTTCTTT.

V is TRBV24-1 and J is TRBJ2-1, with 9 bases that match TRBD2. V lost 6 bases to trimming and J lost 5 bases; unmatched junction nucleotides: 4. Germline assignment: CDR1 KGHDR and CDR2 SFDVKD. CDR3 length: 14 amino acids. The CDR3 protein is CATSTGLANNEQFF. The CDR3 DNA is TGTGCCACCAGTACAGGACTAGCGAACAATGAGCAGTTCTTC.